The clone carrying this T cell receptor beta chain was picked up a small number of times. Its target is unknown. The data were taken from a study of identical twins. cDNA molecules carried unique molecular identifiers, and template switching added a universal primer site. Via MiXCR, TCRdb re-called the 5' RACE reads, giving one row per CDR3 protein. The sample lists hundreds of thousands of distinct CDR3 sequences, around an eighth occurring once. Whole-study findings and limits: Twins showed weaker excess sharing in their beta out-of-frame sequences.

The sample consisted of memory (CD45RO+) T cells sorted from blood. This clonotype was obtained from a woman aged 18-29 years in good health.

The CDR3 DNA follows: TGTGCCAGCAGTTTAGCTGCGGTACATCCCCAGCATTTT. Its protein is CASSLAAVHPQHF. The gene calls are TRBV12-3 or TRBV12-4 and TRBJ1-5; no definite D call. This CDR3 is 13 amino acids long. The V gene lost 0 bases and the J gene lost 10 bases, with 10 bases spanning the gap.